This TCR beta chain emerged from a study of T cell responses to AZD1222 COVID-19 vaccine. General study findings and limits: Reportedly, nearly half the spike-specific TCRs target unmutated variant regions. Donors skewed white British and female; clonal diversity was possibly underestimated.

V gave up 1 base and J gave up 1 base, with 16 bases separating them. Germline CDR1 reads SNHLY; CDR2 reads FYNNEI. The CDR3 consists of 17 residues. The assay was immunoSEQ multiplex PCR, and TCRdb's table has in-frame clones only and misses some. This sample carries 150,000 to 200,000 clones, around 87% of them seen once, and the ten largest clones take around 2.5%. This clone was found a few times. Its antigen is undetermined. The chain employs TRBV2 and TRBJ1-2, with no clear D. The starting material was peripheral blood, obtained on day 0 of MenACWY control vaccination. The source of this sequence is an adult in good health. CDR3 sequence: CASSEVLNRQDNYGYTF. The CDR3 coding sequence is TGTGCCAGCAGTGAAGTTTTGAACCGGCAGGATAACTATGGCTACACCTTC.